The 27 T cell receptor beta chains in this list originate from one sample, sequenced in a study of Ad26.COV2.S vaccination and SARS-CoV-2 variants. Method: immunoSEQ multiplex PCR; TCRdb's copy keeps in-frame clones and lacks some. In the table there are about 350,000 clones, about 92% of which are singletons. Sequencing was performed on peripheral blood, taken after recovery from COVID-19. These receptors came from a human donor who had recovered from COVID-19.

This clone showed up just once. The chain uses TRBV5-1 and TRBJ2-7; 8 bases map to TRBD2. Germline CDR1 reads SGHRS; CDR2 reads YFSETQ. The trim removed 0 bases at V and 2 bases at J, leaving 4 bases unmatched. This CDR3 region has 15 residues. The CDR3: CASSLEGGGTYEQYF. CDR3 nucleotide sequence: TGCGCCAGCAGCTTGGAGGGCGGGGGGACCTACGAGCAGTACTTC.

The chain uses TRBV13 and TRBJ1-2; D gene ambiguous. The CDR3 is 12 residues long. V lost 0 bases and J 8 bases, leaving 7 bases between the germline ends. Looked up from germline, CDR1 is PRHDT and CDR2 is FYEKMQ (reference sequence). Here the CDR3 reads CASSLGAEGYTF. Here the CDR3 DNA reads TGTGCCAGCAGCTTAGGCGCGGAAGGCTACACCTTC.

This chain connects TRBV7-3 to TRBJ2-2; 10 bases line up with TRBD2. Germline-derived CDR1 and CDR2 are SGHTA and FQGTGA. The junction had 11 bases not matched to a gene; V was cut back by 3 bases and J by 7 bases. The CDR3 consists of 17 residues. In nucleotides, the CDR3 is TGTGCCAGCAGCTTGTCCCCTAGCGGGGGAGTCGGCGGGGAGCTGTTTTTT. Its translation is CASSLSPSGGVGGELFF. The whole variable domain, remainder taken from reference TRBV7-3 and TRBJ2-2, is GAGVSQTPSNKVTEKGKYVELRCDPISGHTALYWYRQSLGQGPEFLIYFQGTGAADDSGLPNDRFFAVRPEGSVSTLKIQRTERGDSAVYLCASSLSPSGGVGGELFFGEGSRLTVL.

The chain combines TRBV21-1 with TRBJ1-2; TRBD1, as called in the table, went unchecked against the DNA. TRBV21-1 is recorded as a pseudogene. The CDR3 has 14 residues. The chain's CDR3 is CASSKDRKTGGYTF. For the CDR3, the DNA is TGTGCCAGCAGCAAGGACAGAAAAACGGGGGGCTACACCTTC.

This chain joins TRBV18 and TRBJ2-2; D unclear. The CDR3 is made up of 14 amino acids. The ends were cut back, 2 bases at V and 2 bases at J, with 6 bases in the middle. Looked up from germline, CDR1 is KGHSH and CDR2 is LQKENI. Written as DNA, the CDR3 is TGTGCCAGCTCACCAGGAGAAAACACCGGGGAGCTGTTTTTT. This sequence encodes CASSPGENTGELFF.

The J gene is TRBJ1-2, the V gene TRBV28; a weak D match, TRBD1 (5 bases). This CDR3 comprises 14 residues. Germline loops: CDR1 MDHEN, CDR2 SYDVKM. Deletions cut 9 bases from V and 3 bases from J, with 17 bases between. DNA of the CDR3: TGTGCCAGTACTCGACTCAGGGTGCACTATGGCTACACCTTC. This gives the protein CASTRLRVHYGYTF.

The gene calls are TRBV6-5 and TRBJ1-3; D is unresolved. The V and J ends lost 4 bases and 1 base respectively, with 11 bases between them. This CDR3 region has 15 residues. The germline V gene has CDR1 MNHEY and CDR2 SVGAGI. CDR3 loop: CASSSIAGSGNTIYF. CDR3 bases: TGTGCCAGCAGTTCCATTGCCGGGTCTGGAAACACCATATATTTT.

The genes are TRBV2 and TRBJ2-7; D tentatively reads TRBD1 or TRBD2 (6 bases each). The CDR3 runs 14 residues. The V gene's germline CDR1 is SNHLY and CDR2 FYNNEI. The germline V and J ends were trimmed by 1 base and 3 bases, with 10 bases remaining between them. The CDR3 is CASSEGRGYYEQYF. The CDR3 coding sequence is TGTGCCAGCAGTGAAGGGAGGGGGTACTACGAGCAGTACTTC.

This chain connects TRBV4-3 to TRBJ1-6; 9 bases align to TRBD1. Germline V gene lookup returns CDR1 LGHNA and CDR2 YSLEER. Trimming removed 4 bases from V and 10 bases from J; junction bases left unmatched: 5. This CDR3 contains 14 residues. The CDR3 nucleotides are TGCGCCAGCAGCCTCGGGACAGGGAAATCACCCCTCCACTTT. Amino acids: CASSLGTGKSPLHF.

The J gene is TRBJ1-1, the V gene TRBV6-1; D not certain. The CDR3 contains 13 residues. CDR1 is MNHNS, CDR2 SASEGT, per germline. The ends were cut back, 2 bases at V and 11 bases at J, with 15 bases in the middle. The DNA for the CDR3 is TGTGCCAGCAGTGAACAGGTGGGGAGAGGGGCTTTCTTT. Its translation: CASSEQVGRGAFF.

The V and J genes are TRBV3-1 (or the pseudogene TRBV3-2) and TRBJ2-5; TRBD2 agrees at 9 bases. The CDR3 runs to 15 residues. V dropped 8 bases and J dropped 4; count of bases not matched to a gene: 11. The germline V gene has CDR1 LGHDT and CDR2 YNNKEL (reference sequence). CDR3 sequence (DNA): TGTGCCAGCGGAGGTGGCGGGGGGGCCGGAGAGACCCAGTACTTC. This encodes CASGGGGGAGETQYF.

This clone was recorded once. CDR3 nucleotide sequence: TGTGCCAGCAGGCCAGGGGGCCGGGGGGGCAATCAGCCCCAGCATTTT. Amino acid sequence: CASRPGGRGGNQPQHF. This rearrangement joins TRBV5-5 to TRBJ1-5; 8 bases map to TRBD1. The CDR3 consists of 16 residues. V trimming: 5 bases; J trimming: 2 bases; junction bases outside the gene matches: 9. Germline CDR1 is SGHKS and CDR2 is YYEKEE (reference sequence). The full variable domain, its missing parts supplied by reference TRBV5-5 and TRBJ1-5, is DAGVTQSPTHLIKTRGQQVTLRCSPISGHKSVSWYQQVLGQGPQFIFQYYEKEERGRGNFPDRFSARQFPNYSSELNVNALLLGDSALYLCASRPGGRGGNQPQHFGDGTRLSIL.

This clone was observed a single time. The V call is TRBV2, the J call TRBJ2-5; either TRBD1 or TRBD2 may fit D (6 bases each). The CDR3 covers 15 residues. V was trimmed by 5 bases and J by 2 bases, leaving 15 bases between them. CDR1 is SNHLY, CDR2 FYNNEI, per germline. The CDR3 spells CASSTHREEQETQYF. The CDR3 nucleotides are TGTGCCAGCAGTACTCACAGGGAGGAGCAAGAGACCCAGTACTTC. Combining the CDR3 with reference TRBV2 and TRBJ2-5 gives the whole variable domain EPEVTQTPSHQVTQMGQEVILRCVPISNHLYFYWYRQILGQKVEFLVSFYNNEISEKSEIFDDQFSVERPDGSNFTLKIRSTKLEDSAMYFCASSTHREEQETQYFGPGTRLLVL.

The chain links TRBV7-9 to TRBJ2-2; no clear D gene. Germline CDR1 is SEHNR and CDR2 is FQNEAQ (reference sequence). The CDR3 length is 12 residues. V lost 2 bases to trimming and J lost 6 bases, with 4 bases between them. CDR3: CASSLSAGELFF. Written as DNA, the CDR3 is TGTGCCAGCAGCTTATCAGCCGGGGAGCTGTTTTTT. Based on the CDR3 plus reference TRBV7-9 and TRBJ2-2, the full variable domain is DTGVSQNPRHKITKRGQNVTFRCDPISEHNRLYWYRQTLGQGPEFLTYFQNEAQLEKSRLLSDRFSAERPKGSFSTLEIQRTEQGDSAMYLCASSLSAGELFFGEGSRLTVL.

The chain couples TRBV5-1 to TRBJ1-1; 8 bases are a match to TRBD1. V was clipped by 4 bases and J by 3 bases; unmatched bases: 11. Germline CDR1 is SGHRS and CDR2 is YFSETQ. The CDR3 sequence is 16 residues long. DNA of the CDR3: TGCGCCAGCAGCGACGGACAGGGCGCTTGGGACACTGAAGCTTTCTTT. It codes for CASSDGQGAWDTEAFF. Based on the CDR3 plus reference TRBV5-1 and TRBJ1-1, the full variable domain is KAGVTQTPRYLIKTRGQQVTLSCSPISGHRSVSWYQQTPGQGLQFLFEYFSETQRNKGNFPGRFSGRQFSNSRSEMNVSTLELGDSALYLCASSDGQGAWDTEAFFGQGTRLTVV.

V and J are TRBV11-2 and TRBJ1-1, with D possibly being TRBD1 (5 bases). Trimming removed 4 bases at V and 4 bases at J, with 16 bases between. The CDR3 is made up of 15 amino acids. Germline-derived CDR1 and CDR2 are SGHAT and FQNNGV. The CDR3 protein is CASSSGRGKVTEAFF. The CDR3 bases are TGTGCCAGCAGCTCGGGGCGCGGGAAGGTCACTGAAGCTTTCTTT. Together with reference TRBV11-2 and TRBJ1-1, the CDR3 gives the full variable domain: EAGVAQSPRYKIIEKRQSVAFWCNPISGHATLYWYQQILGQGPKLLIQFQNNGVVDDSQLPKDRFSAERLKGVDSTLKIQPAKLEDSAVYLCASSSGRGKVTEAFFGQGTRLTVV.

V is TRBV29-1 and J is TRBJ1-1, with a tentative D call TRBD1 (5 bases). V was pared by 3 bases and J by 0 bases, with 14 bases between. This CDR3 is built from 15 residues. Per the germline V gene, CDR1 is SQVTM and CDR2 is ANQGSEA. The CDR3 coding sequence is TGCAGCGTTGAGATTCCGGGGCCCTTGAACACTGAAGCTTTCTTT. It yields the protein CSVEIPGPLNTEAFF.

This rearrangement joins TRBV5-3 to TRBJ2-1; possibly TRBD1 or TRBD2 for D (5 bases each). TRBV5-3 is designated an ORF whose function remains uncertain. Deletions cut 3 bases from V and 9 bases from J, with 19 bases between. The CDR3 loop spans 15 amino acids. As DNA, the CDR3 is TGTGCCAGAAGCTCCAACCGGGGCGGTTTAGTTGAGCAGTTCTTC. Protein sequence: CARSSNRGGLVEQFF.

The chain links TRBV19 to TRBJ1-5; the match to TRBD1 covers 7 bases. V gave up 1 base and J gave up 1 base; unmatched junction bases: 16. CDR1 and CDR2 from the germline V gene are LNHDA and SQIVND (reference sequence). This CDR3 has 20 residues. The chain's CDR3 is CASSIGRARDSLLSNQPQHF. The CDR3, as DNA: TGTGCCAGTAGTATAGGGCGGGCCCGGGACAGCCTACTAAGCAATCAGCCCCAGCATTTT.

The chain is built from TRBV10-1 and TRBJ2-1, with D perhaps TRBD2 (7 bases). Germline CDR1 WNHNN, CDR2 SYGVQD (reference sequence). The V end was cut by 10 bases, the J end by 4 bases, with 20 bases between. The CDR3 is made up of 15 amino acids. The CDR3 reads CAITGEGGAYNEQFF. The CDR3, as DNA: TGCGCCATTACCGGGGAGGGGGGAGCGTACAATGAGCAGTTCTTC.

The chain couples TRBV18 to TRBJ2-7; TRBD2 matches 12 bases. The trim removed 3 bases at V and 3 bases at J, leaving 9 bases unmatched. Germline V lookup: CDR1 KGHSH, CDR2 LQKENI. This CDR3 has 17 amino acids. The CDR3 sequence is CASSPLAGGPSDYEQYF. The CDR3 DNA sequence: TGTGCCAGCTCACCTCTAGCGGGGGGGCCTTCCGACTACGAGCAGTACTTC.

The chain recombines TRBV7-9 with TRBJ1-2; D is unresolved. The CDR3 is 13 residues long. The germline V and J ends were trimmed by 3 bases and 5 bases, with 10 bases remaining between them. Germline loops: CDR1 SEHNR, CDR2 FQNEAQ (reference sequence). For the CDR3, the DNA is TGTGCCAGCAGCTTTGGAGTACAGTATGGCTACACCTTC. Residues: CASSFGVQYGYTF.

DNA for the CDR3: TGTGCCAGCAATTCGGACGTTTACTCTGGAAACACCATATATTTT. Translation: CASNSDVYSGNTIYF. The V and J genes are TRBV19 and TRBJ1-3; no firm D call. CDR3 length equals 15 residues. CDR1 LNHDA and CDR2 SQIVND come from the germline V gene (reference sequence). Trimming removed 9 bases from V and 0 bases from J, with 15 bases in between.

The chain couples TRBV29-1 to TRBJ2-5, with D tentatively TRBD1 (5 bases). Per germline, CDR1 SQVTM and CDR2 ANQGSEA. The CDR3 totals 14 residues. With 1 base removed from V and 0 bases from J, the gap between germline ends came to 9 bases. The CDR3 region is CSVEVGANQETQYF. The CDR3 DNA is TGCAGCGTTGAAGTAGGGGCGAACCAAGAGACCCAGTACTTC.

V is TRBV7-2 and J is TRBJ2-1; TRBD1 is a possible D gene (5 bases). CDR1 SGHTA and CDR2 FQGNSA come from the germline V gene. The V end was cut by 5 bases, the J end by 0 bases, with 11 bases between. This CDR3 is built from 15 residues. CDR3 nucleotides: TGTGCCAGCAGCGAGAGCCAGGGCTCCTACAATGAGCAGTTCTTC. This gives the protein CASSESQGSYNEQFF.

This clone was observed a handful of times. The CDR3 DNA sequence: TGTGCCATCAGTGAAGGACAGGATAGCAATCAGCCCCAGCATTTT. This gives the protein CAISEGQDSNQPQHF. This chain joins TRBV10-3 and TRBJ1-5, with 7 bases that match TRBD1. CDR1 and CDR2 from the germline V gene are ENHRY and SYGVKD. This CDR3 is built from 15 residues. The junction had 2 bases not matched to a gene; V was cut back by 3 bases and J by 0 bases.

V usage is TRBV20-1 and J usage is TRBJ2-2; D gene uncertain. The V and J ends lost 3 bases and 3 bases respectively, with 8 bases between them. CDR3 length equals 13 residues. CDR1 is DFQATT and CDR2 is SNEGSKA in the germline V gene (reference sequence). CDR3 nucleotides: TGCAGTGCTAGTTCGGTGCACACCGGGGAGCTGTTTTTT. Its translation is CSASSVHTGELFF.